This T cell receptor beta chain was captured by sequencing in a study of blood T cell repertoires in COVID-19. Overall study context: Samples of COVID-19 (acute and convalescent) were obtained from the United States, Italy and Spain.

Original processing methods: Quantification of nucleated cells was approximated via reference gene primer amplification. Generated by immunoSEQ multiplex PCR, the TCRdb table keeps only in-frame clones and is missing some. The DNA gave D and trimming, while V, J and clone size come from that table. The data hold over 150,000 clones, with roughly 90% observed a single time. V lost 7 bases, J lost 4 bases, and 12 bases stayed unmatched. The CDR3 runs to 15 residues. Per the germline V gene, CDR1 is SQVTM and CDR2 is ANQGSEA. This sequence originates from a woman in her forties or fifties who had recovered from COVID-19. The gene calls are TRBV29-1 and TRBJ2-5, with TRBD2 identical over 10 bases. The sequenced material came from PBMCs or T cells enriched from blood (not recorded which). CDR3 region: CSADILAGWGETQYF. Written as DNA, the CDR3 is TGCAGCGCCGACATACTAGCGGGATGGGGAGAGACCCAGTACTTC.